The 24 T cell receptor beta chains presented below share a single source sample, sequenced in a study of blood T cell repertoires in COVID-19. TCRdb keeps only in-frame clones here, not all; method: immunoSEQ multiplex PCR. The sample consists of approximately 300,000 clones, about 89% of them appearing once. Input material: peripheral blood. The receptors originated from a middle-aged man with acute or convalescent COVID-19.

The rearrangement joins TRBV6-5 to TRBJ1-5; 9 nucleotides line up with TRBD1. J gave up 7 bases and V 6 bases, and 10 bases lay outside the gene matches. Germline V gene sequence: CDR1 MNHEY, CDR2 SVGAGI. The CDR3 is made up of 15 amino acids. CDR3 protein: CASSFDRGNSQPQHF. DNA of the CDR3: TGTGCCAGCAGCTTTGACAGGGGGAATAGCCAGCCCCAGCATTTT.

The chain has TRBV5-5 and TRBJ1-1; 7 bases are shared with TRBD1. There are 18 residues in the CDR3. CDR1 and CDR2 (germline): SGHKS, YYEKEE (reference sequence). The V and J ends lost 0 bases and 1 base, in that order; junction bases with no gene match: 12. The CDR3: CASSLGGRMDRRNTEAFF. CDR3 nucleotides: TGTGCCAGCAGCTTGGGTGGACGAATGGACAGGAGGAACACTGAAGCTTTCTTT.

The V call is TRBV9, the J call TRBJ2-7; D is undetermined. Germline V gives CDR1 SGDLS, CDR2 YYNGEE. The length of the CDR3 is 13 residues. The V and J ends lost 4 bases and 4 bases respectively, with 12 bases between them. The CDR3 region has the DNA TGTGCCAGCAGCACCCATCCCGGGTACGAGCAGTACTTC. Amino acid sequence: CASSTHPGYEQYF.

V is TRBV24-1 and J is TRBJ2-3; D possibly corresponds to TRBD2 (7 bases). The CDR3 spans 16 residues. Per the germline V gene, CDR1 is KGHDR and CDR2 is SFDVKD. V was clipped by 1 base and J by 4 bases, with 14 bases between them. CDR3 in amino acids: CATSDLGTGRADTQYF. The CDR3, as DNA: TGTGCCACCAGTGATTTAGGCACAGGGAGGGCAGATACGCAGTATTTT.

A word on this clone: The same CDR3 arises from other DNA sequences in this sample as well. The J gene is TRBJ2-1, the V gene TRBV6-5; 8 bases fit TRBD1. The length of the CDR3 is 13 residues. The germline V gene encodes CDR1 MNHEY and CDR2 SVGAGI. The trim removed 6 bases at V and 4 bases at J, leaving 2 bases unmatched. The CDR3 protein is CASSRTGYNEQFF. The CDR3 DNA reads TGTGCCAGCAGCCGGACAGGGTACAATGAGCAGTTCTTC.

The CDR3 region is CASSFDSGHFYEQYF. CDR3 nucleotides: TGTGCCAGCAGCTTTGACTCGGGACACTTCTACGAGCAGTACTTC. The chain recombines TRBV7-8 with TRBJ2-7; possibly TRBD1 for D (6 bases). This CDR3 comprises 15 residues. Trimming pared 3 bases from V and 3 bases from J, leaving 15 bases between. Germline V gene data show CDR1 as SGHVS and CDR2 as FQNEAQ.

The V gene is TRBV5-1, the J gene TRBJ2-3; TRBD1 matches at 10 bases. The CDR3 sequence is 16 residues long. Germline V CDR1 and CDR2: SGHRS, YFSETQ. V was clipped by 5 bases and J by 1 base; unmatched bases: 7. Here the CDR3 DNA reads TGCGCCAGCAGACCAACCGGGACAGGGGGCACAGATACGCAGTATTTT. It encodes CASRPTGTGGTDTQYF. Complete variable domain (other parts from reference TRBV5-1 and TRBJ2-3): KAGVTQTPRYLIKTRGQQVTLSCSPISGHRSVSWYQQTPGQGLQFLFEYFSETQRNKGNFPGRFSGRQFSNSRSEMNVSTLELGDSALYLCASRPTGTGGTDTQYFGPGTRLTVL.

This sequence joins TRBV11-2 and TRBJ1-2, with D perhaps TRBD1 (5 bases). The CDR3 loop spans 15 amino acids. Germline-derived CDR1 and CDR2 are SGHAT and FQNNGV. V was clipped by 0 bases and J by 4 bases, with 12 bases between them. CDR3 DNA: TGTGCCAGCAGCTTAGACCGGCAGGGAAGCTATGGCTACACCTTC. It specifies CASSLDRQGSYGYTF.

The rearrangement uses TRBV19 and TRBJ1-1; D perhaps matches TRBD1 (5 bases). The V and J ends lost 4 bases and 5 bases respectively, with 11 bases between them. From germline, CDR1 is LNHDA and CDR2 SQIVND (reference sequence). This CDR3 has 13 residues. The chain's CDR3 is CASSTYGGTEAFF. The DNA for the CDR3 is TGTGCCAGTAGTACGTACGGGGGGACTGAAGCTTTCTTT.

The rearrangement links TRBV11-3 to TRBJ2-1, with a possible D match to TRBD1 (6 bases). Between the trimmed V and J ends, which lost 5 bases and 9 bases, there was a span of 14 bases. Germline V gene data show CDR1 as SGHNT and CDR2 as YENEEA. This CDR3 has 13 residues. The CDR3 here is CASSPPTQGEQFF. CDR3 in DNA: TGTGCCAGCAGCCCTCCCACACAGGGTGAGCAGTTCTTC.

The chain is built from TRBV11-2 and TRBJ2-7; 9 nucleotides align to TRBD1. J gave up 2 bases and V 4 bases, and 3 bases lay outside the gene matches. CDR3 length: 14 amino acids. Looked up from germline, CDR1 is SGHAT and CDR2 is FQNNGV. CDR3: CASSSGQGPYEQYF. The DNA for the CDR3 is TGTGCCAGCAGCTCGGGACAGGGTCCCTACGAGCAGTACTTC. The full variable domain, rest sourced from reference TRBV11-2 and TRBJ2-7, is EAGVAQSPRYKIIEKRQSVAFWCNPISGHATLYWYQQILGQGPKLLIQFQNNGVVDDSQLPKDRFSAERLKGVDSTLKIQPAKLEDSAVYLCASSSGQGPYEQYFGPGTRLTVT.

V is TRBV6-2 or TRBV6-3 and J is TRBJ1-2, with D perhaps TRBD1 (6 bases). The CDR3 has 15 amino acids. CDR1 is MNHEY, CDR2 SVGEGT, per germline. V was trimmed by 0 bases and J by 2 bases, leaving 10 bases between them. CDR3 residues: CASSYSRTENYGYTF. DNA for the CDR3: TGTGCCAGCAGTTACTCCAGGACAGAAAACTATGGCTACACCTTC.

The CDR3 DNA is TGCGCCAGCAGCTTGGACAGCTTCATGAACACTGAAGCTTTCTTT. Residues: CASSLDSFMNTEAFF. The J gene is TRBJ1-1, the V gene TRBV5-1; D is unresolved. Germline V CDR1 and CDR2: SGHRS, YFSETQ. V lost 0 bases and J lost 0, with 9 bases in between. CDR3 size: 15 residues.

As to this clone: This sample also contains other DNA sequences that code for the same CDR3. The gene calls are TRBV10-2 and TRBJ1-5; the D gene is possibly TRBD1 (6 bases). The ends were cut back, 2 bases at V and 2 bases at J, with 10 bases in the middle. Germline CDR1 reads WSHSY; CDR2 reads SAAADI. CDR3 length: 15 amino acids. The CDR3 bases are TGCGCCAGCAGTGAGGGGGGCGAGGGCAATCAGCCCCAGCATTTT. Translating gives CASSEGGEGNQPQHF.

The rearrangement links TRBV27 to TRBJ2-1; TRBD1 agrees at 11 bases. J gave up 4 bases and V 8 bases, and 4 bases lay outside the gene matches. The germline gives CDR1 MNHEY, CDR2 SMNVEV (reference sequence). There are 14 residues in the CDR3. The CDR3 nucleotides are TGTGCCAGCTACGGGACAGGGGGATACAATGAGCAGTTCTTC. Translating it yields CASYGTGGYNEQFF.

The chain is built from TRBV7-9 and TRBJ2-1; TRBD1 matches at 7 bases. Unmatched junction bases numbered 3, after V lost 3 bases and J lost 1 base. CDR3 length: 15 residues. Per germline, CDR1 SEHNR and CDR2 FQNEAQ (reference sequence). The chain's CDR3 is CASSFTGVSYNEQFF. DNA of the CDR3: TGTGCCAGCAGCTTCACAGGGGTTTCCTACAATGAGCAGTTCTTC.

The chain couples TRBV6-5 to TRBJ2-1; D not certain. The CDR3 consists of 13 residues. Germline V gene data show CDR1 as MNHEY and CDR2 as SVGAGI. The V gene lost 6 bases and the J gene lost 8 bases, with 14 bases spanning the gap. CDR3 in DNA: TGTGCCAGCAGCCTAGTTGGCGGCGATGAGCAGTTCTTC. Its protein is CASSLVGGDEQFF.

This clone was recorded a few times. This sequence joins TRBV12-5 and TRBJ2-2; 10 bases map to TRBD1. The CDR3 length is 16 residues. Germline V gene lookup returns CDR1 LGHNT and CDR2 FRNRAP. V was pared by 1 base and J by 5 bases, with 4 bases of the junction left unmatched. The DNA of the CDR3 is TGTGCTAGTGGTTTGGGACAGGGGGCAGGGACCGGGGAGCTGTTTTTT. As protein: CASGLGQGAGTGELFF. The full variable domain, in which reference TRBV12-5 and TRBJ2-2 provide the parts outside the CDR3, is DARVTQTPRHKVTEMGQEVTMRCQPILGHNTVFWYRQTMMQGLELLAYFRNRAPLDDSGMPKDRFSAEMPDATLATLKIQPSEPRDSAVYFCASGLGQGAGTGELFFGEGSRLTVL.

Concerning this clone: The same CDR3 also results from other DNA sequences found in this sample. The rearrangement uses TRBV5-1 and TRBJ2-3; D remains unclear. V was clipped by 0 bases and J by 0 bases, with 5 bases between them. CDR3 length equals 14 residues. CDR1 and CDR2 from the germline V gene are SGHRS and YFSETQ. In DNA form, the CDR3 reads TGCGCCAGCAGCTTGGCCGTTAGCACAGATACGCAGTATTTT. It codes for CASSLAVSTDTQYF.

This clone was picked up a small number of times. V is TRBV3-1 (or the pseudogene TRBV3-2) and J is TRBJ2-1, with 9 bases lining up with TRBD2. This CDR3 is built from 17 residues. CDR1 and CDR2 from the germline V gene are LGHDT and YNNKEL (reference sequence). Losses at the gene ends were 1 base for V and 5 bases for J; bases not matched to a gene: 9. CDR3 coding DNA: TGTGCCAGCAGCCAAGTGGGGCTAGCGGGGTCTAACAATGAGCAGTTCTTC. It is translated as CASSQVGLAGSNNEQFF.

The CDR3 DNA reads TGTGCCAGCAGTGCACCTTCCGGGACAAAACCTTACGAGCAGTACTTC. The encoded protein is CASSAPSGTKPYEQYF. The V gene is TRBV25-1, the J gene TRBJ2-7; TRBD1 is a possible D gene (6 bases). Per the germline V gene, CDR1 is MGHDK and CDR2 is SYGVNS. This CDR3 spans 16 amino acids. The V gene lost 4 bases and the J gene lost 4 bases, with 20 bases spanning the gap.

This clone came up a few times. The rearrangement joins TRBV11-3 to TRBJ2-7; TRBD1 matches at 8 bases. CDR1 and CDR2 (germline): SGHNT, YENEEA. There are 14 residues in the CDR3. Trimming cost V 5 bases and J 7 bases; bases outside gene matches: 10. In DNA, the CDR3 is TGTGCCAGCAGCCCTAGGACAGGGCTAGGTGAGCAGTACTTC. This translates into CASSPRTGLGEQYF.

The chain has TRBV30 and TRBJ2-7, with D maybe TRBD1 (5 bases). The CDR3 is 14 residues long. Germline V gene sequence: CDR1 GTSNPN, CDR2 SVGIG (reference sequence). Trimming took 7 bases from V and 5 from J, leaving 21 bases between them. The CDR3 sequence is CASNWGRLAHEQYF. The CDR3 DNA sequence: TGTGCCTCGAATTGGGGCCGCTTGGCCCACGAGCAGTACTTC.

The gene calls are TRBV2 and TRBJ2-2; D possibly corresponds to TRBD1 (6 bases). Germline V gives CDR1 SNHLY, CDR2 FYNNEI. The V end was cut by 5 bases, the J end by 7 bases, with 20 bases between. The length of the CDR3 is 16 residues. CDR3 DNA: TGTGCCAGCAGTTCCTCCGGGACAAGGGCAGTCGGGGAGCTGTTTTTT. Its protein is CASSSSGTRAVGELFF.